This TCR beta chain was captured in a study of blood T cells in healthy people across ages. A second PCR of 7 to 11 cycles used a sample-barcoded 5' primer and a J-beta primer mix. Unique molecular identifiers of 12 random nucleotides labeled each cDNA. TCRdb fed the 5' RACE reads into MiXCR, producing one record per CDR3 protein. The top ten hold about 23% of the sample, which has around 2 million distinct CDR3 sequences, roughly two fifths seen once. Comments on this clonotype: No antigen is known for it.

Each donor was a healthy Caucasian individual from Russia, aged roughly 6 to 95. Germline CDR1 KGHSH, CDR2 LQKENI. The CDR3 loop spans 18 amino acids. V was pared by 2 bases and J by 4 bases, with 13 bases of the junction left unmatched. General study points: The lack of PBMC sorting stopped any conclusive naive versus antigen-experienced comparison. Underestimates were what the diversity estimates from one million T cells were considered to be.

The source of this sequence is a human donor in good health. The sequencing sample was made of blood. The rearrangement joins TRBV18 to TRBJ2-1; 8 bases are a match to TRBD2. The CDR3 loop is CASSPFPGTRHPYNEQFF. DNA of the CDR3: TGTGCCAGCTCACCATTCCCCGGGACTAGACACCCTTACAATGAGCAGTTCTTC.